This TCR beta chain was captured in a study of human T cells and chemical hapten exposure. Whole-study context: TCR yield per sample varied, mainly due to pooled library volumes.

The CDR3 spans 16 residues. The ends were cut back, 1 base at V and 2 bases at J, with 12 bases in the middle. Germline loops: CDR1 SGHVS, CDR2 FQNEAQ. Each CDR3 protein is one row after TCRdb ran MiXCR on the RACE reads. The data contain about 190,000 distinct CDR3 sequences, approximately 24% of them singletons. Time point described: patch test 3, about 24 weeks after DPC sensitization. Described treatment: therapeutic diphenylcyclopropenone sensitization with weekly scalp DPC. On this clonotype itself: As yet, its antigen is unknown.

General study results and limits: TCRs above 1 in 1000 frequency stayed constant with DPC sensitization. Donors had alopecia, so their immune response may differ from healthy people's.

This TCR derives from a woman aged 40-49 years with alopecia areata. Some clones in this sample may be carry-over from other donors' samples. The specimen comprised whole blood, sampled in connection with sensitization to the hapten diphenylcyclopropenone (DPC). J is TRBJ1-3 and V is TRBV7-8; possible D gene TRBD1, 6 bases. In DNA, the CDR3 is TGTGCCAGCAGCTTAGGATGGGGGGCGGCTGGAAACACCATATATTTT. This translates into CASSLGWGAAGNTIYF.